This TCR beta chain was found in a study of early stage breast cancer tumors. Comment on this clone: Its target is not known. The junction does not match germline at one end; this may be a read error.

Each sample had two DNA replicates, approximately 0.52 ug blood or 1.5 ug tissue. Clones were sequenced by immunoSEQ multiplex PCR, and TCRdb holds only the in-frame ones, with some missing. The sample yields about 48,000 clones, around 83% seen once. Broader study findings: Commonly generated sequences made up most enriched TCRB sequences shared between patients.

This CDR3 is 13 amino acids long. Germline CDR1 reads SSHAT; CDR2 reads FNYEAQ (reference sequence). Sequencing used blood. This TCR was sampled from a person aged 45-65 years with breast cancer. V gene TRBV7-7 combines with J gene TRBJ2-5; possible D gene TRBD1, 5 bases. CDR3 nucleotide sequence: TGTGCTAGCAGCCGTAGGGGCGGAGAGACCCAGTACTTC. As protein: CASSRRGGETQYF. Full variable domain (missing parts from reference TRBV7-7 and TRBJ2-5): GAGVSQSPRYKVTKRGQDVTLRCDPISSHATLYWYQQALGQGPEFLTYFNYEAQPDKSGLPSDRFSAERPEGSISTLTIQRTEQRDSAMYRCASSRRGGETQYFGPGTRLLVL.